A selection of T cell receptor beta chains follows, all from one sample in a study of T cell responses to AZD1222 COVID-19 vaccine. Only in-frame clones appear in the TCRdb table, and some are missing; sequencing was by immunoSEQ multiplex PCR. The data hold approximately 130,000 clones, with about nine tenths observed a single time. The specimen was peripheral blood, collected on day 0 of AZD1222 vaccination. Receptors originate from an adult in good health. Both conserved end residues are part of each CDR3. The order of the fields is CDR3 protein, CDR3 DNA, D gene, V gene, J gene. A D gene is named only where the DNA matches it firmly.

CDR3: CASSPRQGRNNEQFF; DNA: TGTGCCAGCAGCCCAAGACAGGGACGGAACAATGAGCAGTTCTTC; D: TRBD1; V: TRBV11-2; J: TRBJ2-1
CDR3: CASSFGQVGTEAFF; DNA: TGTGCCAGCAGTTTCGGACAGGTGGGCACTGAAGCTTTCTTT; D: TRBD1; V: TRBV6-5; J: TRBJ1-1
CDR3: CASSYSIGQKGYTF; DNA: TGTGCCAGCAGTTACTCCATAGGACAGAAGGGCTACACCTTC; D: NA; V: TRBV6-5; J: TRBJ1-2
CDR3: CASSQRDRGGNTIYF; DNA: TGTGCCAGCAGCCAGAGGGACAGGGGAGGAAACACCATATATTTT; D: TRBD1; V: TRBV3-1/TRBV3-2; J: TRBJ1-3
CDR3: CASSLDPGSDGYTF; DNA: TGCGCCAGCAGCTTGGATCCGGGGTCGGATGGCTACACCTTC; D: NA; V: TRBV5-1; J: TRBJ1-2
CDR3: CASSIQRGNYGYTF; DNA: TGTGCCAGTAGTATACAGAGAGGAAACTATGGCTACACCTTC; D: NA; V: TRBV19; J: TRBJ1-2
CDR3: CASSQQGGSNQPQHF; DNA: TGTGCCAGCAGCCAGCAAGGGGGCAGCAATCAGCCCCAGCATTTT; D: TRBD1; V: TRBV7-3; J: TRBJ1-5
CDR3: CASTGPGLAGDPSYNEQFF; DNA: TGTGCCAGCACCGGACCGGGACTAGCGGGAGACCCCTCCTACAATGAGCAGTTCTTC; D: TRBD2; V: TRBV9; J: TRBJ2-1
CDR3: CASSPGTGGDTGELFF; DNA: TGTGCCAGCAGCCCAGGGACAGGGGGCGACACCGGGGAGCTGTTTTTT; D: TRBD1; V: TRBV11-1; J: TRBJ2-2
CDR3: CASSPGGSGNQPQHF; DNA: TGTGCCAGCAGCCCAGGGGGCTCCGGCAATCAGCCCCAGCATTTT; D: TRBD1; V: TRBV27; J: TRBJ1-5
CDR3: CASGGHSNEKLFF; DNA: TGTGCCAGCGGGGGTCACAGTAATGAAAAACTGTTTTTT; D: NA; V: TRBV2; J: TRBJ1-4
CDR3: CASSILQGKGELFF; DNA: TGTGCCAGCAGCATACTACAGGGAAAGGGGGAGCTGTTTTTT; D: NA; V: TRBV5-4; J: TRBJ2-2
CDR3: CASSDGNSYEQYF; DNA: TGTGCCAGCTCGGACGGTAACTCCTACGAGCAGTACTTC; D: NA; V: TRBV19; J: TRBJ2-7
CDR3: CASSFLGTSYEQYF; DNA: TGCGCCAGCAGCTTTCTAGGGACCAGCTACGAGCAGTACTTC; D: NA; V: TRBV5-1; J: TRBJ2-7
CDR3: CASRRTGKNTEAFF; DNA: TGTGCCAGCAGACGGACAGGCAAGAACACTGAAGCTTTCTTT; D: TRBD1; V: TRBV2; J: TRBJ1-1